This TCR beta chain appears in the sequencing data of a study of T cells expressing NK-cell markers. TCRdb reprocessed the 5' RACE reads and keeps a single row for each CDR3 protein, giving no DNA. The sample totals about 370,000 distinct CDR3 sequences. The CDR3 is 16 residues long. Germline assignment: CDR1 KGHSH and CDR2 LQKENI. The rearrangement joins TRBV18 to TRBJ2-1; TCRdb's D gene call, TRBD1, goes unchecked for lack of DNA. The receptor was derived from a woman aged 45-60 years in good health. The sequencing sample was made of blood T cells: a sorted CD56 or NKG2C T cell subset, CD4+ or CD8+ T cells, or bulk PBMC T cells (not recorded which). CDR3 sequence: CASSPYMTVSYNEQFF.